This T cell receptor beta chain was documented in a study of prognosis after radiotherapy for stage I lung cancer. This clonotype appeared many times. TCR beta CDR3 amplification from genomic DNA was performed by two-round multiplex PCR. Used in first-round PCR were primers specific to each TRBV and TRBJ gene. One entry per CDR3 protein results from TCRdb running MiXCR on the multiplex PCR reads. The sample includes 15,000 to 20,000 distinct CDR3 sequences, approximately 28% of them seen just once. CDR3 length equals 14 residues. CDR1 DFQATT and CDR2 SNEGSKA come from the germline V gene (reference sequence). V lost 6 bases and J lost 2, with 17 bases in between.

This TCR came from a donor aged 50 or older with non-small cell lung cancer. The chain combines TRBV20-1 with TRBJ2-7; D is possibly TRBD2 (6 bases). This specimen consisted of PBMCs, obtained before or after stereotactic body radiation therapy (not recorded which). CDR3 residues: CSARVRELTYEQYF. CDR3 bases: TGCAGTGCCCGTGTCCGGGAGTTGACCTACGAGCAGTACTTC.